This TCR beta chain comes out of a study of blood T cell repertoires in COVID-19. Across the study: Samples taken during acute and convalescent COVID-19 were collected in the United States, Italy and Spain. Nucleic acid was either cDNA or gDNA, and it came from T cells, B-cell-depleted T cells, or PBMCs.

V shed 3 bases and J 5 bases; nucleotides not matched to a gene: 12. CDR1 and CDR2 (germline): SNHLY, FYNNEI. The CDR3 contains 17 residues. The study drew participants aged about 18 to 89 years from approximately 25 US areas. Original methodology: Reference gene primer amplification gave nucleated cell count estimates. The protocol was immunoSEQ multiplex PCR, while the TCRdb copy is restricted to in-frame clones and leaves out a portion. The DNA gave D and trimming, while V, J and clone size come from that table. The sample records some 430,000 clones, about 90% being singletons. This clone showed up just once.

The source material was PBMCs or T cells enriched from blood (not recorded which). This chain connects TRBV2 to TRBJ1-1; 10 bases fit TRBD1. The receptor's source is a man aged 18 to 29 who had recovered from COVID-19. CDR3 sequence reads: CASSDPRQGARRTEAFF. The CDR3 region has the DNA TGTGCCAGCAGTGACCCGAGACAGGGGGCTAGGAGAACTGAAGCTTTCTTT.